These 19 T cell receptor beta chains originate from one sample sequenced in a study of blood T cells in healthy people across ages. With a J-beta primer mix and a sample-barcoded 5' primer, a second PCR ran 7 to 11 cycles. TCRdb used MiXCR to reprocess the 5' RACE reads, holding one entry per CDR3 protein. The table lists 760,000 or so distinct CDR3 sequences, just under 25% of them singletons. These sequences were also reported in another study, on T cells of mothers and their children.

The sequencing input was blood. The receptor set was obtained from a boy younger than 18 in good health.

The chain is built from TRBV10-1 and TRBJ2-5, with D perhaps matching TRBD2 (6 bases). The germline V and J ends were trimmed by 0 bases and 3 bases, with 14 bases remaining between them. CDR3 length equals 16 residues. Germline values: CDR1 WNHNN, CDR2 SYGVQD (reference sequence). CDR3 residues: CASSESVGGGKETQYF. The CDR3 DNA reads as TGCGCCAGCAGTGAGTCGGTCGGTGGAGGGAAAGAGACCCAGTACTTC.

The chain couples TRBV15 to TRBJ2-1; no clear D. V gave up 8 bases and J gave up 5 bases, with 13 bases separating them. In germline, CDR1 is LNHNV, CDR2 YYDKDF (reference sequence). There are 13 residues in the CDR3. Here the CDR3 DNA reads TGTGCCACCCGTCCACTGGGCGACAATGAGCAGTTCTTC. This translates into CATRPLGDNEQFF. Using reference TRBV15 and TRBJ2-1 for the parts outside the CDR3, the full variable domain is DAMVIQNPRYQVTQFGKPVTLSCSQTLNHNVMYWYQQKSSQAPKLLFHYYDKDFNNEADTPDNFQSRRPNTSFCFLDIRSPGLGDTAMYLCATRPLGDNEQFFGPGTRLTVL.

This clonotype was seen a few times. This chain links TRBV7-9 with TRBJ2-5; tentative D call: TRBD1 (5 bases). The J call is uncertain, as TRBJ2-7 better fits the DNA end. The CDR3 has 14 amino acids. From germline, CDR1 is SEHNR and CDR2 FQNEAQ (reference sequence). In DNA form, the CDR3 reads TGTGCCAGCAGCTTAGCCAGGGTGATAGGCGAGCAGTACTTC. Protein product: CASSLARVIGEQYF.

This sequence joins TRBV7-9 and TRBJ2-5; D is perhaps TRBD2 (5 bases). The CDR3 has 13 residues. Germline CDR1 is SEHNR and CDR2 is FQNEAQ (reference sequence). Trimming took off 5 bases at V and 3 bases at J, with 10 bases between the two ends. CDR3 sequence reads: CASSPNGEETQYF. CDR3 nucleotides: TGTGCCAGCAGCCCCAACGGGGAAGAGACCCAGTACTTC.

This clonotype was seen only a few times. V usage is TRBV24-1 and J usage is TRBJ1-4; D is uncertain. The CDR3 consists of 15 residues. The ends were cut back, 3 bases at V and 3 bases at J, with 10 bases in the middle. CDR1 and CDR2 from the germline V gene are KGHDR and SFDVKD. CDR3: CATSDPRQANEKLFF. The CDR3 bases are TGTGCCACCAGTGATCCCCGGCAGGCTAATGAAAAACTGTTTTTT.

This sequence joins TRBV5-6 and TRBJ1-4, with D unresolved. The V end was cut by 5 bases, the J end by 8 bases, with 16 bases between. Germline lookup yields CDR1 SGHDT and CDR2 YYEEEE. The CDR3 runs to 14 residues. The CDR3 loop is CASRSDRREEKLFF. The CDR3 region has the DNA TGTGCCAGCAGATCGGACCGGAGGGAGGAAAAACTGTTTTTT.

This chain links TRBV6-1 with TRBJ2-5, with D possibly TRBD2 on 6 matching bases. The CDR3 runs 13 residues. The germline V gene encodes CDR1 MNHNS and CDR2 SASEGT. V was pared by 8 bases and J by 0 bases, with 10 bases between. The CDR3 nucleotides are TGTGCCAGCGGGGCGGGGTACCAAGAGACCCAGTACTTC. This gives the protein CASGAGYQETQYF.

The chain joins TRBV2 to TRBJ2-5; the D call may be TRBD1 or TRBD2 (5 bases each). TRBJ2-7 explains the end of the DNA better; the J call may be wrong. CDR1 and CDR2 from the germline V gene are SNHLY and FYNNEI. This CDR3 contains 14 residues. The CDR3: CASFPRDGLYEQYF. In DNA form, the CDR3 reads TGTGCCAGCTTCCCCCGGGACGGACTCTACGAGCAGTACTTC.

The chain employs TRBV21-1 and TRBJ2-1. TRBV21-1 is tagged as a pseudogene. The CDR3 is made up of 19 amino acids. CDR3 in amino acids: CASSKARYSYLSGNNEQFF. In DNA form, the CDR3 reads TGTGCCAGCAGCAAAGCGCGGTACAGTTATTTATCAGGAAACAATGAGCAGTTCTTC.

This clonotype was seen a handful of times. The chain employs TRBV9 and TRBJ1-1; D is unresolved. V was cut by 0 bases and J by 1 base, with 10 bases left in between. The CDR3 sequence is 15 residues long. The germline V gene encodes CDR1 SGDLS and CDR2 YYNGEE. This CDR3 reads CASSVEERANTEAFF. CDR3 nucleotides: TGTGCCAGCAGCGTAGAGGAGAGGGCGAACACTGAAGCTTTCTTT.

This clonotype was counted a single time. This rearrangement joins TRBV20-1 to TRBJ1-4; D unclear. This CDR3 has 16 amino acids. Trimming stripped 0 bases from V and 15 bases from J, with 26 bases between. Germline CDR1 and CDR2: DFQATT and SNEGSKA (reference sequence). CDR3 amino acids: CSARDLNRALGKRVFF. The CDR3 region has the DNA TGCAGTGCTAGAGATCTCAATCGGGCGCTTGGGAAAAGGGTGTTTTTT.

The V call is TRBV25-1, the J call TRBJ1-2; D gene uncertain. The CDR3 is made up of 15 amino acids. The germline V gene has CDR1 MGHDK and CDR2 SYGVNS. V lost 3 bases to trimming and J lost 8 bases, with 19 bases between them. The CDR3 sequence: CASSDLDEDSYGYTF. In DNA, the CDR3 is TGTGCCAGCAGTGACCTTGATGAGGATTCTTACGGCTACACCTTC.

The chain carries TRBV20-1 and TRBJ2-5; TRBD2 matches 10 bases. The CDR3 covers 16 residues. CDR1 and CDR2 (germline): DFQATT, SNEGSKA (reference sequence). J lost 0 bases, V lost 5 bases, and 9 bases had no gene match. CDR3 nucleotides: TGCAGTGCTCGACTGATTAGCGGGGGGTACCAAGAGACCCAGTACTTC. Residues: CSARLISGGYQETQYF.

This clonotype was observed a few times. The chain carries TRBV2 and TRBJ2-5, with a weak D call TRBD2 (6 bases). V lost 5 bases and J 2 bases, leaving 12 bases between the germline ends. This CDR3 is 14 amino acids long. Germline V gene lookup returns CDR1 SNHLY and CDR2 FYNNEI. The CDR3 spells CASSRLVPQETQYF. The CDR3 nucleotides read TGTGCCAGCAGTAGACTAGTTCCGCAAGAGACCCAGTACTTC.

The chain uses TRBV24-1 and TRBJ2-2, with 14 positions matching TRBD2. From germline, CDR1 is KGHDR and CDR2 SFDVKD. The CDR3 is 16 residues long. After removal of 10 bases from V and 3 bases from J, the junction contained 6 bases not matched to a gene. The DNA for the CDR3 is TGTGCCACAGGGACTAGCGGGAGATCGGACACCGGGGAGCTGTTTTTT. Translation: CATGTSGRSDTGELFF.

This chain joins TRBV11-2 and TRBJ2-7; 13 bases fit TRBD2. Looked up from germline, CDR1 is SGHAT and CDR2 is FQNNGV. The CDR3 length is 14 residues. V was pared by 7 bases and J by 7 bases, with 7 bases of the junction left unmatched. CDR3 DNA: TGTGCCAGCAAGGGACTAGCGGGATTACGAGAGCAGTACTTC. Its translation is CASKGLAGLREQYF.

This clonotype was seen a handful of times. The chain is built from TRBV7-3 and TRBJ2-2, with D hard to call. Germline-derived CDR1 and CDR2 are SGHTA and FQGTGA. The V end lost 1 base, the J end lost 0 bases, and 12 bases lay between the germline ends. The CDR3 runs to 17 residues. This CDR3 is CASSLIVSKPNTGELFF. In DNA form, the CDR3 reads TGTGCCAGCAGCTTAATCGTCTCGAAACCGAACACCGGGGAGCTGTTTTTT.

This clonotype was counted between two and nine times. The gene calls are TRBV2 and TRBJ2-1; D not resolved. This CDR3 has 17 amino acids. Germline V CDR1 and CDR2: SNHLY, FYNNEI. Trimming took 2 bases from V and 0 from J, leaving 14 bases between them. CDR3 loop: CASSESADPSSYNEQFF. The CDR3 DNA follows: TGTGCCAGCAGTGAATCCGCCGACCCGAGCTCCTACAATGAGCAGTTCTTC. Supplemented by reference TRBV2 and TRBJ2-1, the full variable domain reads EPEVTQTPSHQVTQMGQEVILRCVPISNHLYFYWYRQILGQKVEFLVSFYNNEISEKSEIFDDQFSVERPDGSNFTLKIRSTKLEDSAMYFCASSESADPSSYNEQFFGPGTRLTVL.

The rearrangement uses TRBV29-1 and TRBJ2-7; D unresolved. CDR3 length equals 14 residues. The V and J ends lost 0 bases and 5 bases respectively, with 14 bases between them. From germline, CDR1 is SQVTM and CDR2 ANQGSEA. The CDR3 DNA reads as TGCAGCGTTGAAGATCGCCAGGTGGGTCACGAGCAGTACTTC. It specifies CSVEDRQVGHEQYF.